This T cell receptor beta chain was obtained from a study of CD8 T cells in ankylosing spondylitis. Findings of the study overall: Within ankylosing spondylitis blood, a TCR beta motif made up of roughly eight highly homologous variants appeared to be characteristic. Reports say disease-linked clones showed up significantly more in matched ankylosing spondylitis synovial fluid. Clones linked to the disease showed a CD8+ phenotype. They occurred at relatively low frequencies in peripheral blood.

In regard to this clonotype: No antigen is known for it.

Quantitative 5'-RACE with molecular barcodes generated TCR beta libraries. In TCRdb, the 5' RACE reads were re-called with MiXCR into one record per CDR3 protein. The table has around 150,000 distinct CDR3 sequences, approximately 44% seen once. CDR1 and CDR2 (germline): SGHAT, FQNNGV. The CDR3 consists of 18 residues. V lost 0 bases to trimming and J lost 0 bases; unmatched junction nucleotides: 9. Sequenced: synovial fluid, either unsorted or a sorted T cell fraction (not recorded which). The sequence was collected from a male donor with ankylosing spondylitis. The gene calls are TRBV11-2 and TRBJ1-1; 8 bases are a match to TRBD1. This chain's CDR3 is CASSLDSQGAPMNTEAFF. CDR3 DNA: TGTGCCAGCAGCTTAGATTCGCAGGGGGCTCCGATGAACACTGAAGCTTTCTTT.